This TCR beta chain originates from a study of cytotoxic CD8 clonotypes in ibrutinib-treated CLL. This CDR3 region has 13 residues. Trimming took 3 bases from V and 5 from J, leaving 10 bases between them. Germline V CDR1 and CDR2: LNHDA, SQIVND (reference sequence). Deep sequencing aimed at 1 in 200,000 to 1 in 1 million T cells' resolution. Measured with immunoSEQ multiplex PCR; TCRdb has only the in-frame clones, and not every one. The repertoire includes about 160,000 clones, 84% of them detected once, and about 4.5% sits in the top ten. This sequence originates from a human donor with chronic lymphocytic leukemia. This chain joins TRBV19 and TRBJ1-1; no reliable D call. The source was PBMCs, collected after 24 months of ibrutinib treatment. The CDR3 coding sequence is TGTGCCAGTAGTATCTTGGGGAAAACTGAAGCTTTCTTT. Amino acids: CASSILGKTEAFF. Based on the CDR3 plus reference TRBV19 and TRBJ1-1, the full variable domain is DGGITQSPKYLFRKEGQNVTLSCEQNLNHDAMYWYRQDPGQGLRLIYYSQIVNDFQKGDIAEGYSVSREKKESFPLTVTSAQKNPTAFYLCASSILGKTEAFFGQGTRLTVV.